These 24 T cell receptor beta chains were sequenced from one sample in a study of blood T cell repertoires in COVID-19. Profiled with immunoSEQ multiplex PCR; TCRdb holds only in-frame clones, not every one. This sample has around 280,000 clones, with around 89% found just once. The sequenced sample was PBMCs or T cells enriched from blood (not recorded which). These receptor sequences come from a woman between 18 and 29 years old with acute COVID-19.

The chain links TRBV6-5 to TRBJ1-4, with 10 bases aligning to TRBD1. The CDR3 runs 15 residues. Germline values: CDR1 MNHEY, CDR2 SVGAGI. Trimming removed 4 bases from V and 6 bases from J; junction bases left unmatched: 5. This CDR3 is CASSSAGTGDEKLFF. The CDR3, as DNA: TGTGCCAGCAGTTCAGCCGGGACAGGGGATGAAAAACTGTTTTTT.

By sample share, this clone is medium-sized. The CDR3 loop is CASSFPGRGAEAFF. In DNA, the CDR3 is TGTGCCAGCAGCTTCCCCGGGCGGGGCGCTGAAGCTTTCTTT. The J gene is TRBJ1-1, the V gene TRBV7-2, with D possibly being TRBD1 (5 bases). The CDR3 sequence is 14 residues long. V gave up 3 bases and J gave up 6 bases, with 14 bases separating them. Germline V gives CDR1 SGHTA, CDR2 FQGNSA.

V gene TRBV2 combines with J gene TRBJ2-5, with 11 bases fitting TRBD2. CDR3 length: 16 residues. Per germline, CDR1 SNHLY and CDR2 FYNNEI. J gave up 5 bases and V 8 bases, and 13 bases lay outside the gene matches. CDR3 nucleotide sequence: TGTGCCAGCGAAGACTATCTAGCGGGAGGCAGGGAGACCCAGTACTTC. It translates to CASEDYLAGGRETQYF.

V usage is TRBV5-8 and J usage is TRBJ1-5; 8 nucleotides match TRBD1. CDR3 length: 15 residues. CDR1 is SGHTS and CDR2 is YDEGEE in the germline V gene. The V and J ends lost 4 bases and 2 bases, in that order; junction bases with no gene match: 5. CDR3 DNA sequence: TGTGCCAGCAGCCTGGGGACAGGTCGCAATCAGCCCCAGCATTTT. Amino acids: CASSLGTGRNQPQHF.

This chain joins TRBV18 and TRBJ1-2; 7 nucleotides line up with TRBD1. Looked up from germline, CDR1 is KGHSH and CDR2 is LQKENI. CDR3 length: 18 residues. V gave up 0 bases and J gave up 8 bases; unmatched junction bases: 18. The CDR3 DNA sequence: TGTGCCAGCTCACCACCGAGGGCAGGGGGAGTCCCTAGTCGGGGCTACACCTTC. This sequence encodes CASSPPRAGGVPSRGYTF. Based on the CDR3 plus reference TRBV18 and TRBJ1-2, the full variable domain is NAGVMQNPRHLVRRRGQEARLRCSPMKGHSHVYWYRQLPEEGLKFMVYLQKENIIDESGMPKERFSAEFPKEGPSILRIQQVVRGDSAAYFCASSPPRAGGVPSRGYTFGSGTRLTVV.

The genes are TRBV27 and TRBJ1-1; 7 bases map to TRBD1. Germline V CDR1 and CDR2: MNHEY, SMNVEV (reference sequence). CDR3 length: 16 residues. V gave up 6 bases and J gave up 1 base; unmatched junction bases: 11. DNA of the CDR3: TGTGCCAGCAGGGGTTGGACAGGAAGGGGGAACACTGAAGCTTTCTTT. Protein: CASRGWTGRGNTEAFF.

This sequence joins TRBV9 and TRBJ2-3, with TRBD1 matching over 7 bases. With 3 bases clipped from V and 2 bases from J, the junction kept 3 bases outside the gene matches. The germline V gene has CDR1 SGDLS and CDR2 YYNGEE. This CDR3 has 14 amino acids. CDR3 loop: CASSATGVTDTQYF. The CDR3 bases are TGTGCCAGCAGCGCCACAGGGGTCACAGATACGCAGTATTTT.

The V and J genes are TRBV11-3 and TRBJ2-2; possible D gene TRBD2, 5 bases. Deletions cut 5 bases from V and 2 bases from J, with 15 bases between. Germline-derived CDR1 and CDR2 are SGHNT and YENEEA. CDR3 length: 16 residues. CDR3 region: CASSPNRGVNTGELFF. Here the CDR3 DNA reads TGTGCCAGCAGCCCCAATCGGGGAGTAAACACCGGGGAGCTGTTTTTT.

V gene TRBV2 combines with J gene TRBJ2-7, with D possibly TRBD2 on 6 matching bases. The germline gives CDR1 SNHLY, CDR2 FYNNEI. The V gene lost 6 bases and the J gene lost 4 bases, with 10 bases spanning the gap. This CDR3 has 12 amino acids. In nucleotides, the CDR3 is TGTGCCAGCAGGGCCGGGGGTTACGAGCAGTACTTC. Protein product: CASRAGGYEQYF.

The chain is built from TRBV19 and TRBJ1-6; 7 bases agree with TRBD1. Trimming removed 5 bases from V and 5 bases from J; junction bases left unmatched: 3. The germline gives CDR1 LNHDA, CDR2 SQIVND (reference sequence). This CDR3 is built from 14 residues. CDR3 region: CASSRTGDNSPLHF. The CDR3 DNA reads as TGTGCCAGTAGTCGGACAGGCGATAATTCACCCCTCCACTTT.

This clone was seen a few times. The rearrangement links TRBV19 to TRBJ1-1; TRBD1 matches at 8 bases. Germline CDR1 and CDR2: LNHDA and SQIVND (reference sequence). The CDR3 totals 17 residues. V lost 0 bases and J lost 1; bases outside the gene matches: 7. This chain's CDR3 is CASSIDTRGRSNTEAFF. In nucleotides, the CDR3 is TGTGCCAGTAGTATAGATACCAGGGGGCGGTCGAACACTGAAGCTTTCTTT.

This clone was observed a single time. This sequence joins TRBV6-1 and TRBJ2-7; 10 bases are a match to TRBD1. Germline CDR1 MNHNS, CDR2 SASEGT. The CDR3 totals 16 residues. With V trimmed by 3 bases and J by 5 bases, 10 bases remained unmatched. The CDR3 DNA reads TGTGCCAGCAGTGATAACTTGACAGGGGGCAACGACGAGCAGTACTTC. Translating gives CASSDNLTGGNDEQYF.

The chain combines TRBV11-2 with TRBJ1-1; D is ambiguous. CDR3 length: 13 residues. The germline CDR1 and CDR2 sequences are SGHAT and FQNNGV. Deletions cut 0 bases from V and 1 base from J, with 3 bases between. CDR3 nucleotide sequence: TGTGCCAGCAGCTTAGAGGCGAACACTGAAGCTTTCTTT. This codes for CASSLEANTEAFF.

V is TRBV6-5 and J is TRBJ2-3; D may be TRBD2 (5 bases). Trimming shortened V by 6 bases and J by 6 bases, and 7 bases separated the two germline ends. The CDR3 covers 11 residues. Germline V gene sequence: CDR1 MNHEY, CDR2 SVGAGI. The CDR3 nucleotides are TGTGCCAGCAGCGACTACGATACGCAGTATTTT. Its protein is CASSDYDTQYF.

The V call is TRBV21-1, the J call TRBJ1-1; no DNA check was done on the table's D call, TRBD1. TRBV21-1 is a pseudogene locus. The CDR3 runs to 18 residues. The CDR3 loop reads CASSNAGTVQDREPEAFF. CDR3 bases: TGTGCCAGCAGCAACGCCGGCACTGTACAGGACAGGGAACCTGAAGCTTTCTTT.

The V gene is TRBV27, the J gene TRBJ1-2; 11 bases align to TRBD1. Trimming cost V 8 bases and J 4 bases; bases outside gene matches: 6. From germline, CDR1 is MNHEY and CDR2 SMNVEV (reference sequence). This CDR3 comprises 14 residues. For the CDR3, the DNA is TGTGCCAGCGGGACAGGGGGGGGGCGCTATGGCTACACCTTC. Its translation is CASGTGGGRYGYTF.

The V gene is TRBV29-1, the J gene TRBJ2-1; TRBD1 agrees at 10 bases. The CDR3 has 15 amino acids. Germline values: CDR1 SQVTM, CDR2 ANQGSEA. V gave up 7 bases and J gave up 7 bases; unmatched junction bases: 13. The CDR3 is CSGTTGGTVGNEQFF. The CDR3 DNA reads as TGCAGCGGGACGACAGGGGGCACAGTGGGTAATGAGCAGTTCTTC.

This sequence joins TRBV6-6 and TRBJ2-7, with 12 positions matching TRBD1. CDR1 and CDR2 (germline): MNHNY, SVGAGI (reference sequence). Trimming removed 6 bases from V and 2 bases from J; junction bases left unmatched: 5. This CDR3 comprises 15 residues. The CDR3 spells CASSLGQGATYEQYF. CDR3 nucleotide sequence: TGTGCCAGCAGCTTGGGACAGGGGGCAACCTACGAGCAGTACTTC.

The V and J genes are TRBV5-4 and TRBJ2-7; 9 nucleotides match TRBD1. This CDR3 is built from 14 residues. Germline loops: CDR1 SGHNT, CDR2 YYREEE (reference sequence). Unmatched junction bases numbered 3, after V lost 2 bases and J lost 3 bases. The CDR3 region is CASSLPGQGYEQYF. CDR3 DNA: TGTGCCAGCAGCTTACCGGGACAGGGCTACGAGCAGTACTTC.

The DNA of the CDR3 is TGTGCCAGCAGCTCAGAGACAGGGGGGTATGGCTACACCTTC. Translation gives CASSSETGGYGYTF. V and J are TRBV7-9 and TRBJ1-2; 9 bases are a match to TRBD1. The V segment lost 4 bases and the J segment 5 bases; nucleotides outside the gene matches: 5. In germline, CDR1 is SEHNR, CDR2 FQNEAQ (reference sequence). This CDR3 contains 14 residues.

This clone was recorded only once. CDR3: CASSSQREGFNEQFF. CDR3 nucleotide sequence: TGTGCCAGCAGTTCCCAGCGGGAGGGCTTCAATGAGCAGTTCTTC. This chain connects TRBV27 to TRBJ2-1, with TRBD2 matching 10 bases. The J segment lost 6 bases and the V segment lost 4 bases, leaving 6 bases of the junction unmatched. Looked up from germline, CDR1 is MNHEY and CDR2 is SMNVEV (reference sequence). There are 15 residues in the CDR3.

The rearrangement joins TRBV12-3 or TRBV12-4 to TRBJ1-5; no clear D. This CDR3 comprises 13 residues. The V gene lost 6 bases and the J gene lost 3 bases, with 9 bases spanning the gap. CDR3 in amino acids: CASSKEANQPQHF. CDR3 sequence (DNA): TGTGCCAGCAGCAAAGAGGCCAATCAGCCCCAGCATTTT.

The rearrangement links TRBV12-3 or TRBV12-4 to TRBJ1-5; D is unresolved. The length of the CDR3 is 13 residues. Trimming cost V 1 base and J 10 bases, with 11 bases left between them. DNA of the CDR3: TGTGCCAGCAGTTTAGGCGGAGATAGACCCCAGCATTTT. Encoded protein: CASSLGGDRPQHF.

This clone was observed at least ten times. In DNA, the CDR3 is TGCAGCGGCAAAGGACTAGCCGGGGAGCTGTTTTTT. Translating gives CSGKGLAGELFF. The chain is built from TRBV29-1 and TRBJ2-2; 7 nucleotides align to TRBD2. Trimming cost V 7 bases and J 6 bases; bases outside gene matches: 5. Germline CDR1 and CDR2: SQVTM and ANQGSEA. This CDR3 has 12 amino acids.